This T cell receptor (beta chain) is from a study of CD8 T cells in ankylosing spondylitis. Many counts were recorded for this clonotype. Its matching antigen is unknown. Findings of the study overall: For ankylosing spondylitis blood, a TCR beta motif of roughly 8 highly homologous variants appeared characteristic.

TCRdb reprocessed the 5' RACE reads via MiXCR and lists one record per CDR3 protein. The sample lists about 330,000 distinct CDR3 sequences, 7% to 9% occurring once. The specimen was blood, either unsorted or a sorted T cell fraction (not recorded which). The TCR originated in a male donor with ankylosing spondylitis.

The chain's CDR3 is CASSLVSLLPTGLLDTGELFF. In nucleotides, the CDR3 is TGTGCCAGCAGCTTAGTTTCCCTCCTCCCGACAGGGCTTTTGGACACCGGGGAGCTGTTTTTT. The chain joins TRBV11-2 to TRBJ2-2; 7 bases match TRBD1. Germline V gives CDR1 SGHAT, CDR2 FQNNGV. CDR3 length equals 21 residues. J was trimmed by 3 bases and V by 1 base; bases with no gene match: 20.